Sequencing of this TCR beta chain was carried out in a study of blood T cell repertoires in COVID-19. On the study more broadly: There were acute and convalescent COVID-19 samples, and they came from the United States, Italy and Spain.

This CDR3 is built from 14 residues. Trimming left V 0 bases short and J 7 bases short, with 12 bases between. In germline, CDR1 is SGHAT, CDR2 FQNNGV. TCRdb's table, derived via immunoSEQ multiplex PCR, lists solely in-frame clones and lacks some. Of tens of thousands of clones listed, about 76% are singletons. The chain employs TRBV11-2 and TRBJ1-2; D remains ambiguous. The specimen was peripheral blood. The receptor was isolated from a woman older than 75 with active or convalescent COVID-19. In DNA, the CDR3 is TGTGCCAGCAGCTTAGATAATGCCCGGTCTGGCTACACCTTC. This gives the protein CASSLDNARSGYTF.